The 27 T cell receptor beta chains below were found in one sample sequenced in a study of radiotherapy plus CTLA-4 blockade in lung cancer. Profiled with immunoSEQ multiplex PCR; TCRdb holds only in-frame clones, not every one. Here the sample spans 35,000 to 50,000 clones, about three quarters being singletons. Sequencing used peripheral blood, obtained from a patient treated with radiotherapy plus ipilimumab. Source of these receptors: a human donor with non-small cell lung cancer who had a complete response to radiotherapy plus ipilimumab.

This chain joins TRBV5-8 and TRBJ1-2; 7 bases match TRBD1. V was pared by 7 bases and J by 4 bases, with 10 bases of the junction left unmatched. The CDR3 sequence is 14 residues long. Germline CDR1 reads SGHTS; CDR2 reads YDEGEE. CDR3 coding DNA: TGTGCCAGCGGCACAGGGGAGACCGTCTATGGCTACACCTTC. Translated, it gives CASGTGETVYGYTF.

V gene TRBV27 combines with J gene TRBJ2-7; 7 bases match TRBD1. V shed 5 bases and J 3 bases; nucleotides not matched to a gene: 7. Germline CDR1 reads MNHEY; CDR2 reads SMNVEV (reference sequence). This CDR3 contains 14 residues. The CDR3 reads CASSPEGAYYEQYF. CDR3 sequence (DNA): TGTGCCAGCAGTCCAGAGGGGGCTTACTACGAGCAGTACTTC.

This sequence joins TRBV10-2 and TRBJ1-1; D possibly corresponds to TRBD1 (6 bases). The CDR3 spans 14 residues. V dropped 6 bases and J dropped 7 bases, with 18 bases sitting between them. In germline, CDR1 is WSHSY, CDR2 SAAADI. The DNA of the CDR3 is TGCGCCAGCAGAATGACAGGTGGGAATCTTGAAGCTTTCTTT. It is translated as CASRMTGGNLEAFF.

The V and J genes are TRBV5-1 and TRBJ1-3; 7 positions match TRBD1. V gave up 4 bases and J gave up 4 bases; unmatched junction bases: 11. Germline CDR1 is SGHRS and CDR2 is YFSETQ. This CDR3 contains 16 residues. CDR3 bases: TGCGCCAGCAGCCTACCGACAGGGACTTCAGGAAACACCATATATTTT. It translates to CASSLPTGTSGNTIYF.

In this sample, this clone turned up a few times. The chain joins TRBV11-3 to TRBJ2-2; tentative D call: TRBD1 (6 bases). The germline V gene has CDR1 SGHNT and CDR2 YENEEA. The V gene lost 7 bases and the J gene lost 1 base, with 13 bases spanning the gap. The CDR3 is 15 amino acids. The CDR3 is CASKQGIGNTGELFF. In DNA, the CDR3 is TGTGCCAGCAAACAGGGAATAGGGAACACCGGGGAGCTGTTTTTT.

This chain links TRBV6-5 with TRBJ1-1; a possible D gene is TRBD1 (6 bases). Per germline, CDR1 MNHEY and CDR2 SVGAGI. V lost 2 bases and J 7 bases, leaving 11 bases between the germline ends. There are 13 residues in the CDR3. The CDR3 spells CASSYGQTGEAFF. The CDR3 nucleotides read TGTGCCAGCAGTTACGGACAGACCGGTGAAGCTTTCTTT.

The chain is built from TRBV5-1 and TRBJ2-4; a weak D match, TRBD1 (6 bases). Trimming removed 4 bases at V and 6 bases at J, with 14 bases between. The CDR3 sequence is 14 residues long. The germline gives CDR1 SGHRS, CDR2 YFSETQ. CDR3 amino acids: CASSQGTLGNIQYF. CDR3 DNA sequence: TGCGCCAGCAGCCAAGGGACACTGGGAAACATTCAGTACTTC.

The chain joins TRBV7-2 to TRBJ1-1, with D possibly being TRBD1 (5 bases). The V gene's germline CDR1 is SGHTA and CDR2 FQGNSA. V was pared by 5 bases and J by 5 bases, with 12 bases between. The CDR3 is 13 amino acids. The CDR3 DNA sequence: TGTGCCAGCAGCCCCTTACCAGGGACTGAAGCTTTCTTT. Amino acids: CASSPLPGTEAFF.

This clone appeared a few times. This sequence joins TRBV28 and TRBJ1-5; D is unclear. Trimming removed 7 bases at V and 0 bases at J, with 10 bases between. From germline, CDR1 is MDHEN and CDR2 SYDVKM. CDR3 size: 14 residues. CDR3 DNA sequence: TGTGCCAGCACGGAGTTTCTTAGCAATCAGCCCCAGCATTTT. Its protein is CASTEFLSNQPQHF.

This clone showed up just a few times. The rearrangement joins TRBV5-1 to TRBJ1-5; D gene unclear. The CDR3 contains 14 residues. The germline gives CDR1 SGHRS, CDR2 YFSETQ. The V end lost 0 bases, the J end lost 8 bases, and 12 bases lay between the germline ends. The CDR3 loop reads CASSLVGGFEPQHF. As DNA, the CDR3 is TGCGCCAGCAGCTTGGTTGGAGGTTTTGAGCCCCAGCATTTT.

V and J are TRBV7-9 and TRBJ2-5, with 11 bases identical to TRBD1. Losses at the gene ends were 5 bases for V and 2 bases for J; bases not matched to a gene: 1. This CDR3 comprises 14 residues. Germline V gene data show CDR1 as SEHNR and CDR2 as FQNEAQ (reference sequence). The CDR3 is CASSRDRGQETQYF. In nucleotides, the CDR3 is TGTGCCAGCAGCCGGGACAGGGGGCAAGAGACCCAGTACTTC.

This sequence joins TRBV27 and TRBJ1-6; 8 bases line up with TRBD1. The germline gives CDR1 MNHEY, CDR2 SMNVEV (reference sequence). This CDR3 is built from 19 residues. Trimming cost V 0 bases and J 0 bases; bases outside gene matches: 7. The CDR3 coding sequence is TGTGCCAGCAGTTTATCCTCCGGACAGGGTGGCTCCTATAATTCACCCCTCCACTTT. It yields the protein CASSLSSGQGGSYNSPLHF.

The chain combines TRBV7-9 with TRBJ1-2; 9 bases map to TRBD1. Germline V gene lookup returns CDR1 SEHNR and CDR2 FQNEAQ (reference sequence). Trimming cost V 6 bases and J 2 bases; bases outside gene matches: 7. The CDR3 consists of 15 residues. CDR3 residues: CASRPWTGVNYGYTF. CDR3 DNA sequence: TGTGCCAGCAGGCCTTGGACAGGGGTAAACTATGGCTACACCTTC.

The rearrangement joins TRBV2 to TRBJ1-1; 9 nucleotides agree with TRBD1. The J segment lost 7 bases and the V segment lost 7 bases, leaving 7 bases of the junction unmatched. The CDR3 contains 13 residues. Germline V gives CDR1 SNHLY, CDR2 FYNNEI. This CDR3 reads CASNRDRVNEAFF. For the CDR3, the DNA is TGTGCCAGCAACAGGGACAGGGTAAATGAAGCTTTCTTT.

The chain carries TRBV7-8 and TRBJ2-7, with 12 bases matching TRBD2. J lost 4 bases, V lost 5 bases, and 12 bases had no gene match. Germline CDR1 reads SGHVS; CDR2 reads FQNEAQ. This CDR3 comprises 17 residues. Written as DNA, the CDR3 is TGTGCCAGCAGCATAAAAGGCCGGACTAGCGGGGTATACGAGCAGTACTTC. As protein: CASSIKGRTSGVYEQYF.

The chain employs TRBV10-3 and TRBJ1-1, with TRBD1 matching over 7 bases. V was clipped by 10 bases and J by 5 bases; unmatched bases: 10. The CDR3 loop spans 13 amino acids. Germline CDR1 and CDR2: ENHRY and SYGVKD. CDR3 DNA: TGTGCCACCGGGACAGCCCTGGGTACTGAAGCTTTCTTT. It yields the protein CATGTALGTEAFF.

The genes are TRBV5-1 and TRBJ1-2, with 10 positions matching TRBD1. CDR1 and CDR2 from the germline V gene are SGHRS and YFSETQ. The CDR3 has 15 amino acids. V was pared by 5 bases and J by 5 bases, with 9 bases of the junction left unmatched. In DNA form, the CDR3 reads TGCGCCAGCAGGGATAAGGGACAGGGGCCGTATGGCTACACCTTC. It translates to CASRDKGQGPYGYTF.

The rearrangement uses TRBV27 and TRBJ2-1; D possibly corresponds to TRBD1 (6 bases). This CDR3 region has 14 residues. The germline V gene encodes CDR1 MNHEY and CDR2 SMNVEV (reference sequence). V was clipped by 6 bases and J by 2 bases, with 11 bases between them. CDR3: CASSPWGPYNEQFF. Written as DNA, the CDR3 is TGTGCCAGCAGCCCCTGGGGGCCCTACAATGAGCAGTTCTTC.

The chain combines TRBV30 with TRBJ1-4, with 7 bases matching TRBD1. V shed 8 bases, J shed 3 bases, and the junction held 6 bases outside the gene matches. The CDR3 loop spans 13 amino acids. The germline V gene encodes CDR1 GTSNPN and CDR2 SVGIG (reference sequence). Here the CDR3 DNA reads TGTGCCCAAACCGGGACAGCTAATGAAAAACTGTTTTTT. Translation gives CAQTGTANEKLFF.

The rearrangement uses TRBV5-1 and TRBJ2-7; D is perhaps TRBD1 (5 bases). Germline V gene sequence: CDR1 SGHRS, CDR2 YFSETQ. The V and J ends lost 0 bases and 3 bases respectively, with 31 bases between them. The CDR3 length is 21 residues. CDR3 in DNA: TGCGCCAGCAGCTTGGCCCTAAGGGGCCTTGCCCCGGGTGTGTATGACTACGAGCAGTACTTC. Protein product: CASSLALRGLAPGVYDYEQYF.

The CDR3 bases are TGCGCCAGCAGCTCCGGGACAGGGGGAGGGACCCAGTACTTC. It specifies CASSSGTGGGTQYF. V usage is TRBV5-1 and J usage is TRBJ2-5; 11 bases are a match to TRBD1. The junction had 5 bases not matched to a gene; V was cut back by 3 bases and J by 7 bases. CDR3 length equals 14 residues. Germline CDR1 SGHRS, CDR2 YFSETQ. Looking up the rest from reference TRBV5-1 and TRBJ2-5 gives the full variable domain: KAGVTQTPRYLIKTRGQQVTLSCSPISGHRSVSWYQQTPGQGLQFLFEYFSETQRNKGNFPGRFSGRQFSNSRSEMNVSTLELGDSALYLCASSSGTGGGTQYFGPGTRLLVL.

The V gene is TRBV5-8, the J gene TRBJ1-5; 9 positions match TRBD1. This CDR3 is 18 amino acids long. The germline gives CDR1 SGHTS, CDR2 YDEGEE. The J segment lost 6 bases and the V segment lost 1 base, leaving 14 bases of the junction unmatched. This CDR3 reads CASSLTRTGAPFSQPQHF. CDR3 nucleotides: TGTGCCAGCAGCTTGACCCGGACAGGGGCCCCGTTCTCTCAGCCCCAGCATTTT.

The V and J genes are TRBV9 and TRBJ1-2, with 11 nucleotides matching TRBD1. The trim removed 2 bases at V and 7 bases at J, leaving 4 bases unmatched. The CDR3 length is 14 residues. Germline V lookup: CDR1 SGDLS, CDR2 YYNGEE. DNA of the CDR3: TGTGCCAGCAGCGTGGACAGGGGGCAGAGTGGCTACACCTTC. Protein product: CASSVDRGQSGYTF.

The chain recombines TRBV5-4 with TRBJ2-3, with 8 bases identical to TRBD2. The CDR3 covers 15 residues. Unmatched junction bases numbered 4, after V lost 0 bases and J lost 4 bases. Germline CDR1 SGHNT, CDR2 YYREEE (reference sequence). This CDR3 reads CASSLGGRLADTQYF. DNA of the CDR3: TGTGCCAGCAGCTTGGGCGGGAGGCTCGCAGATACGCAGTATTTT. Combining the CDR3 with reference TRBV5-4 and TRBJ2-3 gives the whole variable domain ETGVTQSPTHLIKTRGQQVTLRCSSQSGHNTVSWYQQALGQGPQFIFQYYREEENGRGNFPPRFSGLQFPNYSSELNVNALELDDSALYLCASSLGGRLADTQYFGPGTRLTVL.

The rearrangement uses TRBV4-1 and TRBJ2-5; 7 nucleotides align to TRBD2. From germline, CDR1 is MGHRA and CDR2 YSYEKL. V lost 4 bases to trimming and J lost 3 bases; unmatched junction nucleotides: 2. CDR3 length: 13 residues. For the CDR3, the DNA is TGCGCCAGCAGCCGCGGGAGTAAAGAGACCCAGTACTTC. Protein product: CASSRGSKETQYF.

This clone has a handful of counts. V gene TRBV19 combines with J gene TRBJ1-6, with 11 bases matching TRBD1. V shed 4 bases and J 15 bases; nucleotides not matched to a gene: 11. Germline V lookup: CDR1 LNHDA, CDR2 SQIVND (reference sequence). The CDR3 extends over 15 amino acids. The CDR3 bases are TGTGCCAGTAGTAATGAAGGGGGACAGGGGGTTCGCCTCCACTTT. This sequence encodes CASSNEGGQGVRLHF.

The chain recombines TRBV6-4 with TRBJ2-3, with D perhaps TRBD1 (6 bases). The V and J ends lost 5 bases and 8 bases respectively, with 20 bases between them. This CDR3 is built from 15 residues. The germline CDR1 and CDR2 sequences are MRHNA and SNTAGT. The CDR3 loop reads CASSRSVTTQGTQYF. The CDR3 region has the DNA TGTGCCAGCAGTCGCTCGGTGACCACACAGGGTACGCAGTATTTT.